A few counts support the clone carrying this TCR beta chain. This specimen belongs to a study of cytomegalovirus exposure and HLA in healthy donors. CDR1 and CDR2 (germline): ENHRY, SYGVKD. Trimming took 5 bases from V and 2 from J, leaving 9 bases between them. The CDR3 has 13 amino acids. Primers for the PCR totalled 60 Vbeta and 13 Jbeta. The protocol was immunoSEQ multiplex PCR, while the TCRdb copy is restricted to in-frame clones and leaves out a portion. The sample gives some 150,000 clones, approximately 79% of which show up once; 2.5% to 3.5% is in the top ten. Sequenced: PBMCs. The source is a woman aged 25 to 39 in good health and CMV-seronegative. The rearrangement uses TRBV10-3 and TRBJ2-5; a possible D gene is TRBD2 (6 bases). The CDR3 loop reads CAISSGTQETQYF. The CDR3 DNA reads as TGTGCCATCAGTTCCGGGACTCAAGAGACCCAGTACTTC.